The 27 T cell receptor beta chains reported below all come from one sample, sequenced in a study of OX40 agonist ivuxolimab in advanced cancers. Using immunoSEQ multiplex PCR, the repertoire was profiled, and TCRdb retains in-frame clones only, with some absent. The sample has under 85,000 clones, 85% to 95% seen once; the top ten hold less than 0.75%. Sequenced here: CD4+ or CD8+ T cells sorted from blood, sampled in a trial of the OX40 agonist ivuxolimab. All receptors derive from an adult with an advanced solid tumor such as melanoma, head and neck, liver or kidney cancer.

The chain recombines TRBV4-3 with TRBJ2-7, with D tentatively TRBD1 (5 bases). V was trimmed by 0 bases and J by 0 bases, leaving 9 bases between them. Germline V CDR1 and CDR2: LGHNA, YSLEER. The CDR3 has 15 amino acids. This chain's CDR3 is CASSQEGVPSYEQYF. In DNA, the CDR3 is TGCGCCAGCAGCCAAGAAGGGGTACCCTCCTACGAGCAGTACTTC.

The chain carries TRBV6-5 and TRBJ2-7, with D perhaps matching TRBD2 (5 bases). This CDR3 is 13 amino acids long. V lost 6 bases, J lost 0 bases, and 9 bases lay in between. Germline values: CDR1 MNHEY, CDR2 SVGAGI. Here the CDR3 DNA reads TGTGCCAGCAGCCTAAGCGGCTCCTACGAGCAGTACTTC. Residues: CASSLSGSYEQYF.

The CDR3 protein is CASSLAGRLAGSRYEQFF. For the CDR3, the DNA is TGTGCCAGCAGCTTAGCTGGCCGACTAGCGGGGTCACGGTATGAGCAGTTCTTC. This chain uses TRBV7-2 with TRBJ2-1; 11 nucleotides agree with TRBD2. In germline, CDR1 is SGHTA, CDR2 FQGNSA. This CDR3 spans 18 amino acids. The trim removed 0 bases at V and 8 bases at J, leaving 12 bases unmatched.

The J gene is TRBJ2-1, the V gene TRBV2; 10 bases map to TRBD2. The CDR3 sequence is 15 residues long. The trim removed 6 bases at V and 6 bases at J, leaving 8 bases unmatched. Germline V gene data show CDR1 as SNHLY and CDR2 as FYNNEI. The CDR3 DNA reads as TGTGCCAGCAGGGAAACTAGCGGGACGTCCAATGAGCAGTTCTTC. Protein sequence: CASRETSGTSNEQFF.

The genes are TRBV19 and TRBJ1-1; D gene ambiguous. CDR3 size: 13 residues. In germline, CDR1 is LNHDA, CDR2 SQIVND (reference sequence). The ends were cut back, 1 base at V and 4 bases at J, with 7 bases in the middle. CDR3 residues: CASSIAGSTEAFF. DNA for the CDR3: TGTGCCAGTAGTATAGCTGGGAGCACTGAAGCTTTCTTT.

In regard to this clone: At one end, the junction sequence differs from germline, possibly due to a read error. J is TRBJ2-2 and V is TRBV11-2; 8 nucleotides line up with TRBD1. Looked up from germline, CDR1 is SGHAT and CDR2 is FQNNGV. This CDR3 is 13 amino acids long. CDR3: CANSTQGAGELFF. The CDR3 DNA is TGTGCCAACAGCACACAGGGGGCCGGGGAGCTGTTTTTT.

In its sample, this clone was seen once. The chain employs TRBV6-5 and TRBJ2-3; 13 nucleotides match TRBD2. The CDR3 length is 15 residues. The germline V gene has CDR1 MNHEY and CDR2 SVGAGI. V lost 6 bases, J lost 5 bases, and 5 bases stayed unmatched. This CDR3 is CASSATSGRGDTQYF. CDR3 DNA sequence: TGTGCCAGCAGCGCAACTAGCGGGAGGGGAGATACGCAGTATTTT.

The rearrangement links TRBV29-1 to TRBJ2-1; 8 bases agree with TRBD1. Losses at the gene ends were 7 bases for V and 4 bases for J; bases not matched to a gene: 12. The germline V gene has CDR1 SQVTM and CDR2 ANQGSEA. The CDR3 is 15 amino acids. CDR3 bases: TGCAGCGCCCTCCAGGGGGCTAGCGAGTACAATGAGCAGTTCTTC. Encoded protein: CSALQGASEYNEQFF.

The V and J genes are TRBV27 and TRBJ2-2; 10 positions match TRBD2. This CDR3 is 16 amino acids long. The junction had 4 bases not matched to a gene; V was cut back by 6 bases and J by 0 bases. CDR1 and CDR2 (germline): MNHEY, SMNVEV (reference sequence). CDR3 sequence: CASSFLAGANTGELFF. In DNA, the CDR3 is TGTGCCAGCAGCTTCCTAGCGGGGGCGAACACCGGGGAGCTGTTTTTT.

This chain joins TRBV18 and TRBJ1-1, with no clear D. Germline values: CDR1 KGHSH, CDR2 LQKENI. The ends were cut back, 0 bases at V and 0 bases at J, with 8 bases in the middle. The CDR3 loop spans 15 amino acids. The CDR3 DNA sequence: TGTGCCAGCTCACCACCTAGGACGGTGAACACTGAAGCTTTCTTT. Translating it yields CASSPPRTVNTEAFF.

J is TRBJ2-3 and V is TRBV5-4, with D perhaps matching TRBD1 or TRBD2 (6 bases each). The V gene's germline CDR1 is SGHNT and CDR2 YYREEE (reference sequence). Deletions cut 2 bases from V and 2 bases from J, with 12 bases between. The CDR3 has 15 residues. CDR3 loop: CASSLGGTNTDTQYF. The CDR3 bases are TGTGCCAGCAGCTTAGGAGGGACAAACACAGATACGCAGTATTTT.

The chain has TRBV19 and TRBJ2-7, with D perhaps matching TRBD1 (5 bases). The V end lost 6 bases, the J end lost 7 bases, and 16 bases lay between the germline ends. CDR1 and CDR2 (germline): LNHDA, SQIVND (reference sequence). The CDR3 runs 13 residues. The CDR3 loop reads CASSATGVGEQYF. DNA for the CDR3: TGTGCCAGTAGCGCAACAGGTGTCGGTGAGCAGTACTTC.

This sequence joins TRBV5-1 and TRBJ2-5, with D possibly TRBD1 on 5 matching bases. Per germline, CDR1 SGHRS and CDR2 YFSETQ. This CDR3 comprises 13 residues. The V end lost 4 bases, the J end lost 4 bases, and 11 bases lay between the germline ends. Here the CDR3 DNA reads TGCGCCAGCAGCCTGAGACAGAGAGAGACCCAGTACTTC. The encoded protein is CASSLRQRETQYF.

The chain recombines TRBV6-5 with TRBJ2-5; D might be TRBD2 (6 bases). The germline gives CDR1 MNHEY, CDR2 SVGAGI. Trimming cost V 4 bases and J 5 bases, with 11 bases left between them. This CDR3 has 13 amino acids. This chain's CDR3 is CASSFFREETQYF. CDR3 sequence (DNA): TGTGCCAGCAGTTTTTTCCGGGAGGAGACCCAGTACTTC.

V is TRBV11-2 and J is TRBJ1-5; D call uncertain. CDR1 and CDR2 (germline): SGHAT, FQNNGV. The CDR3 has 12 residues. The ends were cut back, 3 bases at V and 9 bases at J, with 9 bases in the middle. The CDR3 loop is CASSFSGGPQHF. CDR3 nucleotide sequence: TGTGCCAGCAGCTTTTCGGGTGGGCCCCAGCATTTT.

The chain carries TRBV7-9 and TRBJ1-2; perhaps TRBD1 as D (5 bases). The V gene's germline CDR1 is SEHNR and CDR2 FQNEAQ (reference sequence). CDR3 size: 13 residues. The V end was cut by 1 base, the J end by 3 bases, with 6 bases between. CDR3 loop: CASSLGRDYGYTF. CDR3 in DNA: TGTGCCAGCAGCTTAGGCAGGGACTATGGCTACACCTTC.

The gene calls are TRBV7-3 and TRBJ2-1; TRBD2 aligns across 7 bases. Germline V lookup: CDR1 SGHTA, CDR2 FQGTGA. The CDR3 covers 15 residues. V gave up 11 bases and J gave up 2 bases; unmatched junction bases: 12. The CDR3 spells CARQWGGKTYNEQFF. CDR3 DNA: TGTGCCCGACAGTGGGGGGGAAAGACCTACAATGAGCAGTTCTTC.

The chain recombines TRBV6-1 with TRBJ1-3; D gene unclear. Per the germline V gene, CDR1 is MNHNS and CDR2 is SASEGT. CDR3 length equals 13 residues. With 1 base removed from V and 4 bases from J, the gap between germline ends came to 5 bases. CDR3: CASSEVYGNTIYF. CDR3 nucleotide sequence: TGTGCCAGCAGTGAAGTTTACGGAAACACCATATATTTT.

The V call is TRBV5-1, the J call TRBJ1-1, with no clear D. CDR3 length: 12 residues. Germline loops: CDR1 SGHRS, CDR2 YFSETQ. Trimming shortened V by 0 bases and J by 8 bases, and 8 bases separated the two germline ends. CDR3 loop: CASSLEVGEAFF. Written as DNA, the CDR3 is TGCGCCAGCAGCTTGGAAGTAGGGGAAGCTTTCTTT.

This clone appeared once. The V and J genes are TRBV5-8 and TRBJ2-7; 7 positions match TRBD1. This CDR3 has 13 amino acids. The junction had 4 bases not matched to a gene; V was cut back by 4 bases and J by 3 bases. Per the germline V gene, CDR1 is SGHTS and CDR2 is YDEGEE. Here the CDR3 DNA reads TGTGCCAGCAGCGTGGACAGGTACTACGAGCAGTACTTC. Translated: CASSVDRYYEQYF. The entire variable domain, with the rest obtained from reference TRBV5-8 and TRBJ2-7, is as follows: EAGVTQSPTHLIKTRGQQATLRCSPISGHTSVYWYQQALGLGLQFLLWYDEGEERNRGNFPPRFSGRQFPNYSSELNVNALELEDSALYLCASSVDRYYEQYFGPGTRLTVT.

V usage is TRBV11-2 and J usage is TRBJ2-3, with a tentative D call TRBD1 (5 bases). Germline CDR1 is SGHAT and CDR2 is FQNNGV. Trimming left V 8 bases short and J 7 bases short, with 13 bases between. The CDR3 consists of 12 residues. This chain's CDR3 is CASSKGAYTQYF. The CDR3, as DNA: TGTGCCAGCTCAAAAGGGGCGTATACGCAGTATTTT.

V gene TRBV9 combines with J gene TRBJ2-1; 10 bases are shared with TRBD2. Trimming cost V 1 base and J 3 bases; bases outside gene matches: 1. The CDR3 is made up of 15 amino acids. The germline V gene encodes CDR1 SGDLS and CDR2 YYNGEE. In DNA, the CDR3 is TGTGCCAGCAGCGTACTAGCGGGAGACTACAATGAGCAGTTCTTC. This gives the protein CASSVLAGDYNEQFF. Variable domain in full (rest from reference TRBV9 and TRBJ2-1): DSGVTQTPKHLITATGQRVTLRCSPRSGDLSVYWYQQSLDQGLQFLIQYYNGEERAKGNILERFSAQQFPDLHSELNLSSLELGDSALYFCASSVLAGDYNEQFFGPGTRLTVL.

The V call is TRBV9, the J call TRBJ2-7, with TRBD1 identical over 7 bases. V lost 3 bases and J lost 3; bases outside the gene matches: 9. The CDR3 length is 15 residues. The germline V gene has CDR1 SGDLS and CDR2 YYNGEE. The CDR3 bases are TGTGCCAGCAGCGCCGGACAGGCCGACAACTACGAGCAGTACTTC. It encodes CASSAGQADNYEQYF. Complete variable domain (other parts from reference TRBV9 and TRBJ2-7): DSGVTQTPKHLITATGQRVTLRCSPRSGDLSVYWYQQSLDQGLQFLIQYYNGEERAKGNILERFSAQQFPDLHSELNLSSLELGDSALYFCASSAGQADNYEQYFGPGTRLTVT.

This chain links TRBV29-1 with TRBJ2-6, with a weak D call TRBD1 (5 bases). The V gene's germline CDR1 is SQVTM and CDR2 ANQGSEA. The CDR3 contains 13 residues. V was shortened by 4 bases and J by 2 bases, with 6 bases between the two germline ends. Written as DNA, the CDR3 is TGCAGCGTTGGACAGCCTGGGGCCAACGTCCTGACTTTC. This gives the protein CSVGQPGANVLTF.

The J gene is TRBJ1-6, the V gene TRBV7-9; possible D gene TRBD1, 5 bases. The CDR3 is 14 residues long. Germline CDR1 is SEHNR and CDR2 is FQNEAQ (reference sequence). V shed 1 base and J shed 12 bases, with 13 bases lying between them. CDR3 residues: CASSLEGSMGPLHF. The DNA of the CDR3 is TGTGCCAGCAGCTTAGAGGGGTCGATGGGACCCCTCCACTTT.

Written as DNA, the CDR3 is TGTGCCAGCACCGGACTAGCGGGACGGGATACGCAGTATTTT. As protein: CASTGLAGRDTQYF. V is TRBV2 and J is TRBJ2-3, with 12 positions matching TRBD2. Germline CDR1 is SNHLY and CDR2 is FYNNEI. This CDR3 is 14 amino acids long. With V trimmed by 7 bases and J by 6 bases, 5 bases remained unmatched.

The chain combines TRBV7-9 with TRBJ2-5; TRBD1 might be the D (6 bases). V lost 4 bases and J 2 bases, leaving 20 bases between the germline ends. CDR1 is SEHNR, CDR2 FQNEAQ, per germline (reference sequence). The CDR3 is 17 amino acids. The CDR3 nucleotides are TGTGCCAGCAGCTCCGGGACCAGGGGCCTGCGACAAGAGACCCAGTACTTC. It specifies CASSSGTRGLRQETQYF.